This T cell receptor (beta chain) derives from a study of CD8 T cells in Susac syndrome. CDR3 length equals 15 residues. The V gene end was trimmed by 6 bases and the J gene end by 10 bases; junction bases not matched to a gene: 10. Germline lookup yields CDR1 MNHEY and CDR2 SVGAGI. The table lists this clonotype with a count of one. TCR beta sequencing was performed on blood CD8+ and CD4+ T cells. TEMRA cells were FACS-enriched and CD8+ and CD4+ T cells negatively isolated. RNA, at 0.5 to 1 ug, was reverse transcribed with random hexamers. The immunoSEQ assay covered 54 Vbeta and 13 Jbeta segments for CDR3. TCRdb redid the calling of the immunoSEQ multiplex PCR reads with MiXCR, one entry per CDR3 protein. This sample carries some 90,000 distinct CDR3 sequences, about 93% of them seen once, and the ten largest clones take roughly 0.32%.

Source material: CD8+ T cells from PBMCs. The source of this sequence is a human donor in good health. This chain uses TRBV6-5 with TRBJ2-1; 12 nucleotides line up with TRBD2. The CDR3 nucleotides read TGTGCCAGCAGACAGACTAGCGGGGGCCGAGGGGAGCAGTTCTTC. Translation gives CASRQTSGGRGEQFF.